Shown below are 32 T cell receptor beta chains from a single sample sequenced in a study of T-cell reconstitution after alpha-beta-depleted transplantation in children. The TCRbeta library incorporated unique molecular identifiers. MiXCR was run by TCRdb on the PCR reads, yielding one entry per CDR3 protein. Of 250,000 to 400,000 distinct CDR3 sequences listed, about a quarter are singletons. The material sequenced was PBMCs, mostly from graft donor cells, taken 180 days after TCRalphabeta/CD19-depleted stem cell transplant. These receptors came from a male patient younger than 18 who had a stem cell transplant for acute lymphoblastic leukemia, so the T cells may come from the graft donor.

The V call is TRBV20-1, the J call TRBJ2-3; D is uncertain. The germline V gene encodes CDR1 DFQATT and CDR2 SNEGSKA (reference sequence). V lost 3 bases and J lost 6, with 22 bases in between. There are 16 residues in the CDR3. The CDR3 bases are TGCAGTGCTAGTCGCCGGGTGGGATTGGACGCCGATACGCAGTATTTT. Amino acids: CSASRRVGLDADTQYF.

This clonotype was detected only a few times. The chain carries TRBV10-3 and TRBJ1-3, with D possibly being TRBD1 (5 bases). The germline gives CDR1 ENHRY, CDR2 SYGVKD. Trimming stripped 5 bases from V and 0 bases from J, with 17 bases between. The CDR3 has 17 amino acids. For the CDR3, the DNA is TGTGCCATCAGTTATGAATTGGGGACTCTCTCTGGAAACACCATATATTTT. Translated, it gives CAISYELGTLSGNTIYF.

The chain carries TRBV12-3 or TRBV12-4 and TRBJ1-2, with D possibly TRBD1 on 5 matching bases. V was shortened by 3 bases and J by 5 bases, with 19 bases between the two germline ends. The CDR3 is 16 residues long. The CDR3 loop reads CASSLGGYRRWYGYTF. CDR3 sequence (DNA): TGTGCCAGCAGTTTGGGGGGATACAGGAGATGGTATGGCTACACCTTC.

The CDR3 here is CSARDQGGSSSYEQYF. The CDR3 DNA is TGCAGTGCTAGAGATCAGGGGGGCTCGAGCTCCTACGAGCAGTACTTC. The chain combines TRBV20-1 with TRBJ2-7; TRBD1 is a possible D gene (7 bases). CDR3 length equals 16 residues. The V end was cut by 0 bases, the J end by 0 bases, with 15 bases between. Germline CDR1 DFQATT, CDR2 SNEGSKA (reference sequence).

The V and J genes are TRBV7-3 and TRBJ2-5; D not certain. This CDR3 has 13 amino acids. V was pared by 0 bases and J by 7 bases, with 9 bases between. Germline V gives CDR1 SGHTA, CDR2 FQGTGA. The CDR3 DNA follows: TGTGCCAGCAGCTTAACGAACCCGGGGACCCAGTACTTC. Translating gives CASSLTNPGTQYF.

This clonotype was seen only a few times. The chain uses TRBV4-2 and TRBJ2-3; 9 bases match TRBD2. The ends lost 5 bases at V and 2 bases at J; junction bases unmatched: 5. Germline lookup yields CDR1 LGHNA and CDR2 YNFKEQ. This CDR3 is 15 amino acids long. CDR3 amino acids: CASSSPSGITDTQYF. Written as DNA, the CDR3 is TGTGCCAGCAGCTCCCCTAGCGGGATCACAGATACGCAGTATTTT.

On this clonotype itself: Since a much larger clone is just one base distant, this may be a read error. This chain joins TRBV29-1 and TRBJ2-1; D call uncertain. Germline V gene lookup returns CDR1 SQVTM and CDR2 ANQGSEA. The V and J ends lost 4 bases and 12 bases respectively, with 22 bases between them. CDR3 size: 14 residues. CDR3 amino acids: CSVAGDLQGSGQFF. The CDR3, as DNA: TGCAGCGTTGCGGGTGACTTACAAGGAAGTGGGCAGTTCTTC.

This clonotype was seen a handful of times. The rearrangement links TRBV24-1 to TRBJ2-1; D may be TRBD1 (6 bases). Trimming took 7 bases from V and 0 from J, leaving 15 bases between them. The germline CDR1 and CDR2 sequences are KGHDR and SFDVKD. The CDR3 extends over 16 amino acids. CDR3 DNA: TGTGCCACCAGCACGGACAGTACAACCTCCTACAATGAGCAGTTCTTC. Translating gives CATSTDSTTSYNEQFF.

The V call is TRBV6-2 or TRBV6-3, the J call TRBJ2-3; the match to TRBD2 covers 11 bases. Per germline, CDR1 MNHEY and CDR2 SVGEGT. After removal of 3 bases from V and 5 bases from J, the junction contained 10 bases not matched to a gene. The CDR3 covers 17 residues. Here the CDR3 DNA reads TGTGCCAGCAGTTATCTGGCTAGCGGGAGGAGAGGAGATACGCAGTATTTT. This codes for CASSYLASGRRGDTQYF.

The chain couples TRBV20-1 to TRBJ2-3, with 9 bases lining up with TRBD1. The CDR3 contains 15 residues. J gave up 3 bases and V 0 bases, and 4 bases lay outside the gene matches. Germline CDR1 and CDR2: DFQATT and SNEGSKA (reference sequence). The CDR3 loop is CSARDRDRATDTQYF. CDR3 nucleotides: TGCAGTGCTAGAGATCGGGACAGGGCGACAGATACGCAGTATTTT.

V and J are TRBV7-9 and TRBJ2-3; unclear D gene. Germline CDR1 and CDR2: SEHNR and FQNEAQ (reference sequence). This CDR3 comprises 17 residues. Trimming stripped 5 bases from V and 2 bases from J, with 20 bases between. CDR3 bases: TGTGCCAGCAGCCCCTTAACTGGCAGTGGATTCACAGATACGCAGTATTTT. It specifies CASSPLTGSGFTDTQYF.

CDR3 sequence: CASSPDRDEQETQYF. The CDR3 nucleotides read TGTGCCAGCAGCCCGGACAGGGATGAGCAAGAGACCCAGTACTTC. The chain has TRBV5-6 and TRBJ2-5; 8 bases agree with TRBD1. With V trimmed by 4 bases and J by 2 bases, 7 bases remained unmatched. The CDR3 covers 15 residues. The germline V gene has CDR1 SGHDT and CDR2 YYEEEE.

This clonotype has a handful of counts. J is TRBJ1-1 and V is TRBV18; D gene uncertain. V was cut by 3 bases and J by 0 bases, with 14 bases left in between. The CDR3 extends over 16 amino acids. CDR1 KGHSH and CDR2 LQKENI come from the germline V gene. The CDR3 sequence is CASSPGNFMVNTEAFF. The CDR3 bases are TGTGCCAGCTCACCGGGTAATTTTATGGTGAACACTGAAGCTTTCTTT.

The CDR3 loop is CASSLSPTYTEAFF. Here the CDR3 DNA reads TGTGCCAGCAGCTTAAGCCCGACTTACACTGAAGCTTTCTTT. The chain combines TRBV7-8 with TRBJ1-1; D gene ambiguous. The CDR3 length is 14 residues. Trimming cost V 2 bases and J 3 bases, with 10 bases left between them. Germline-derived CDR1 and CDR2 are SGHVS and FQNEAQ.

The sample holds a few counts of this clonotype. CDR3 sequence reads: CASSLFTQREQYF. The DNA for the CDR3 is TGCGCCAGCAGCTTGTTTACCCAGCGCGAGCAGTACTTC. This rearrangement joins TRBV5-1 to TRBJ2-7; D ambiguous. The V and J ends lost 1 base and 6 bases respectively, with 11 bases between them. CDR3 length: 13 amino acids. Germline V lookup: CDR1 SGHRS, CDR2 YFSETQ.

The chain links TRBV6-5 to TRBJ1-3; D unclear. Trimming took 2 bases from V and 10 from J, leaving 12 bases between them. Germline lookup yields CDR1 MNHEY and CDR2 SVGAGI. This CDR3 region has 13 residues. The CDR3 region is CASSYDGLETIYF. The CDR3 nucleotides are TGTGCCAGCAGTTACGACGGCCTGGAGACCATATATTTT.

This clonotype was picked up a small number of times. The J gene is TRBJ2-1, the V gene TRBV9; D ambiguous. This CDR3 spans 12 amino acids. Germline assignment: CDR1 SGDLS and CDR2 YYNGEE. V dropped 5 bases and J dropped 3 bases, with 6 bases sitting between them. The DNA of the CDR3 is TGTGCCAGCAGGGGGAACTACAATGAGCAGTTCTTC. It is translated as CASRGNYNEQFF.

V usage is TRBV18 and J usage is TRBJ1-2; 8 bases match TRBD1. Germline V gene data show CDR1 as KGHSH and CDR2 as LQKENI. This CDR3 is 15 amino acids long. V shed 6 bases and J 4 bases; nucleotides not matched to a gene: 10. The DNA of the CDR3 is TGTGCCAGCTCCTTCAGGGGGCATAGTAGCTATGGCTACACCTTC. This codes for CASSFRGHSSYGYTF.

The genes are TRBV25-1 and TRBJ2-1, with 11 bases aligning to TRBD2. The germline gives CDR1 MGHDK, CDR2 SYGVNS. The CDR3 consists of 13 residues. V was pared by 6 bases and J by 8 bases, with 3 bases of the junction left unmatched. Written as DNA, the CDR3 is TGTGCCAGCAGGGTAGCGGGAGGGTATGAGCAGTTCTTC. Translated, it gives CASRVAGGYEQFF. The full variable domain, rest sourced from reference TRBV25-1 and TRBJ2-1, is EADIYQTPRYLVIGTGKKITLECSQTMGHDKMYWYQQDPGMELHLIHYSYGVNSTEKGDLSSESTVSRIRTEHFPLTLESARPSHTSQYLCASRVAGGYEQFFGPGTRLTVL.

The chain couples TRBV25-1 to TRBJ2-3, with D unresolved. Trimming stripped 3 bases from V and 7 bases from J, with 8 bases between. Germline CDR1 MGHDK, CDR2 SYGVNS. The CDR3 is 12 amino acids. In DNA, the CDR3 is TGTGCCAGCAGTGAGATAGTTAATACGCAGTATTTT. It specifies CASSEIVNTQYF. Combining the CDR3 with reference TRBV25-1 and TRBJ2-3 gives the whole variable domain EADIYQTPRYLVIGTGKKITLECSQTMGHDKMYWYQQDPGMELHLIHYSYGVNSTEKGDLSSESTVSRIRTEHFPLTLESARPSHTSQYLCASSEIVNTQYFGPGTRLTVL.

The chain joins TRBV27 to TRBJ2-2, with no clear D. CDR1 and CDR2 from the germline V gene are MNHEY and SMNVEV (reference sequence). The germline V and J ends were trimmed by 1 base and 4 bases, with 13 bases remaining between them. The CDR3 consists of 16 residues. The CDR3 bases are TGTGCCAGCAGTTTATTCTCCAGGACCCTCACCGGGGAGCTGTTTTTT. Protein product: CASSLFSRTLTGELFF.

The rearrangement joins TRBV4-1 to TRBJ2-5; 9 bases are a match to TRBD1. From germline, CDR1 is MGHRA and CDR2 YSYEKL. This CDR3 contains 15 residues. J lost 7 bases, V lost 4 bases, and 10 bases had no gene match. CDR3 loop: CASSLPGQGEATQYF. CDR3 sequence (DNA): TGCGCCAGCAGCCTGCCGGGACAGGGTGAGGCGACCCAGTACTTC.

This clonotype was counted between two and nine times. The genes are TRBV20-1 and TRBJ2-5; D gene unclear. Germline values: CDR1 DFQATT, CDR2 SNEGSKA (reference sequence). The V end lost 3 bases, the J end lost 5 bases, and 16 bases lay between the germline ends. This CDR3 has 14 amino acids. Here the CDR3 reads CSASPPGWRETQYF. In nucleotides, the CDR3 is TGCAGTGCTAGCCCCCCGGGTTGGCGGGAGACCCAGTACTTC.

This clonotype was recorded a few times. The chain combines TRBV6-2 or TRBV6-3 with TRBJ2-6; tentative D call: TRBD2 (5 bases). CDR3 length equals 19 residues. The V end was cut by 5 bases, the J end by 4 bases, with 24 bases between. In germline, CDR1 is MNHEY, CDR2 SVGEGT. The DNA for the CDR3 is TGTGCCAGCAGTCGGAGGTACGCCTTTCAGCTCGGCGGGGCCAACGTCCTGACTTTC. Its protein is CASSRRYAFQLGGANVLTF.

This chain joins TRBV12-5 and TRBJ2-5, with D possibly being TRBD2 (6 bases). This CDR3 is built from 17 residues. Trimming took 4 bases from V and 5 from J, leaving 23 bases between them. Germline CDR1 is LGHNT and CDR2 is FRNRAP. In DNA form, the CDR3 reads TGTGCTAGTGGTTCCCCCACCCGGGGGAGGAGGGCGGAGACCCAGTACTTC. Protein: CASGSPTRGRRAETQYF.

V gene TRBV5-1 combines with J gene TRBJ2-5, with a possible D match to TRBD2 (5 bases). Germline V CDR1 and CDR2: SGHRS, YFSETQ. V was clipped by 4 bases and J by 7 bases, with 17 bases between them. The CDR3 has 14 amino acids. CDR3 protein: CASSKDLRAGTQYF. CDR3 coding DNA: TGCGCCAGCAGCAAGGACCTTCGGGCGGGGACCCAGTACTTC.

This clonotype showed up just a few times. The chain is built from TRBV9 and TRBJ2-1; D ambiguous. The CDR3 is 15 amino acids. The germline V and J ends were trimmed by 4 bases and 12 bases, with 23 bases remaining between them. The germline gives CDR1 SGDLS, CDR2 YYNGEE. This chain's CDR3 is CASSPRSETLGGQFF. The CDR3 DNA sequence: TGTGCCAGCAGCCCCCGGTCCGAGACCCTAGGTGGGCAGTTCTTC.

There are many counts of this clonotype. CDR3 in amino acids: CASSPWAGTNQPQHF. The CDR3 DNA is TGCGCCAGCAGCCCCTGGGCAGGAACAAATCAGCCCCAGCATTTT. The rearrangement uses TRBV5-1 and TRBJ1-5; D remains unclear. The V gene's germline CDR1 is SGHRS and CDR2 YFSETQ. The CDR3 runs to 15 residues. V shed 4 bases and J shed 4 bases, with 15 bases lying between them.

The V gene is TRBV7-9, the J gene TRBJ1-5; TRBD1 agrees at 7 bases. Germline CDR1 SEHNR, CDR2 FQNEAQ (reference sequence). The CDR3 sequence is 16 residues long. The trim removed 1 base at V and 6 bases at J, leaving 9 bases unmatched. For the CDR3, the DNA is TGTGCCAGCAGCTTAGGCACAGGGGTCGGGACTCAGCCCCAGCATTTT. It yields the protein CASSLGTGVGTQPQHF.

This chain uses TRBV7-6 with TRBJ2-2, with D maybe TRBD2 (5 bases). The germline V gene has CDR1 SGHVS and CDR2 FNYEAQ. V lost 1 base to trimming and J lost 6 bases, with 9 bases between them. The CDR3 has 14 residues. DNA for the CDR3: TGTGCCAGCAGCTTAGAGAGGGAAGCCGGGGAGCTGTTTTTT. This codes for CASSLEREAGELFF.

The V call is TRBV14, the J call TRBJ2-3, with a tentative D call TRBD2 (6 bases). This CDR3 comprises 17 residues. Trimming stripped 0 bases from V and 2 bases from J, with 15 bases between. Germline V gene sequence: CDR1 SGHDN, CDR2 FVKESK. CDR3 sequence reads: CASSQDKLWGLTDTQYF. For the CDR3, the DNA is TGTGCCAGCAGCCAAGATAAATTGTGGGGACTCACAGATACGCAGTATTTT. The whole variable domain, filled in from reference TRBV14 and TRBJ2-3, reads EAGVTQFPSHSVIEKGQTVTLRCDPISGHDNLYWYRRVMGKEIKFLLHFVKESKQDESGMPNNRFLAERTGGTYSTLKVQPAELEDSGVYFCASSQDKLWGLTDTQYFGPGTRLTVL.

This clonotype was seen more than once but under ten times. J is TRBJ2-5 and V is TRBV6-5; 11 positions agree with TRBD2. The length of the CDR3 is 14 residues. CDR1 and CDR2 from the germline V gene are MNHEY and SVGAGI. V lost 2 bases and J lost 4; bases outside the gene matches: 0. CDR3: CASSYGTSGETQYF. CDR3 sequence (DNA): TGTGCCAGCAGTTACGGGACTAGCGGAGAGACCCAGTACTTC.